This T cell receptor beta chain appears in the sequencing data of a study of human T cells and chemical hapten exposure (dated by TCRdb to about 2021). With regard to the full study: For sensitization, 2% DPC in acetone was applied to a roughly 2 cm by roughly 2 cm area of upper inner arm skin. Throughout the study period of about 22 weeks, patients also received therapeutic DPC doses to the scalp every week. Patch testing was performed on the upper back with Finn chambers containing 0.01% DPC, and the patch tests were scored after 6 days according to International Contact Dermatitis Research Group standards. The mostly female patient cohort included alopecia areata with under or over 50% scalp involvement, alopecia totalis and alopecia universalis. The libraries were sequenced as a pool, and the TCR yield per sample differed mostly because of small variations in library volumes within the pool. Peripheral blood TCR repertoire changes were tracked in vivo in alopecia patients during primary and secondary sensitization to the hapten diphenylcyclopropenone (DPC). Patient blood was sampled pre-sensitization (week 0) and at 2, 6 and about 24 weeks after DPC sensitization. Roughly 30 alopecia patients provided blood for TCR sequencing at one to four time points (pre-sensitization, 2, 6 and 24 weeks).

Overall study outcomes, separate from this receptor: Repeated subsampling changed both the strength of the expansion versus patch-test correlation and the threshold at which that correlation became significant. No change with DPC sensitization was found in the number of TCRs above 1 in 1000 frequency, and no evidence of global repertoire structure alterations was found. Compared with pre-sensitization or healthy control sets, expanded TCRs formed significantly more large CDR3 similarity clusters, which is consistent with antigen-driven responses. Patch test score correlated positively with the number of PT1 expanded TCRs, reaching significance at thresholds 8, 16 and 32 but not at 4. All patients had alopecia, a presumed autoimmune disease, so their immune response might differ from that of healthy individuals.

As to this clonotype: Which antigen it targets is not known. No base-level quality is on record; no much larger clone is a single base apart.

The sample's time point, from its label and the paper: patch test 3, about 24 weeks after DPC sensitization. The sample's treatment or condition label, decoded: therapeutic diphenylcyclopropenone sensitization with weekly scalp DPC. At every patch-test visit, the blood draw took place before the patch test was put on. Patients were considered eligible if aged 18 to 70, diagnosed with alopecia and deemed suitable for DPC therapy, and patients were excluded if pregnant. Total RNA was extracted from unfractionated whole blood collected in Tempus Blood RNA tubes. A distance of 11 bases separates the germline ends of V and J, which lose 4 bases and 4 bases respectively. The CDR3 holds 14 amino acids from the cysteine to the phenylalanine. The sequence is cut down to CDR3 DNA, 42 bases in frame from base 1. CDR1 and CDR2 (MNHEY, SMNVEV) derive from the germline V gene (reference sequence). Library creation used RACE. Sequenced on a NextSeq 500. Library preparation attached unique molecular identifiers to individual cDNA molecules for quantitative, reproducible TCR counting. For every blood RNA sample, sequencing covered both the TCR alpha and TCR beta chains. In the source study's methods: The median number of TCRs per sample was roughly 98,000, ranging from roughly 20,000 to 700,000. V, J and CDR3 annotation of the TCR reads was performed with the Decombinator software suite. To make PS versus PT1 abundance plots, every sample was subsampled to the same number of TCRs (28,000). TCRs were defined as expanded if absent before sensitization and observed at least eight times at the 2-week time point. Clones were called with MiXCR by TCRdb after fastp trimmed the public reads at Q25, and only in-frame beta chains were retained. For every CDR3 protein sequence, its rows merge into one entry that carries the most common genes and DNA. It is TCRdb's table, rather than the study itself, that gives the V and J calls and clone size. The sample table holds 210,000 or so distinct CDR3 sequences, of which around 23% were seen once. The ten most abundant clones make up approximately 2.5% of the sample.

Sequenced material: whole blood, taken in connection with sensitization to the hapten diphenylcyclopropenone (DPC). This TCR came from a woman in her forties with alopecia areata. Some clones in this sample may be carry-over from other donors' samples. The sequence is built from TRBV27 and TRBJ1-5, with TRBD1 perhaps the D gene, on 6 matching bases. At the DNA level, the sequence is TGTGCCAGCAGTTCTTCAGGGGCGAATCAGCCCCAGCATTTT. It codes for CASSSSGANQPQHF.